The clone carrying this T cell receptor (beta chain) was observed many times. Its antigen is unidentified. The data belong to a study of CD8 T cells in ankylosing spondylitis. General study results and limits: There was reportedly significant enrichment of clones that were disease-linked in matched ankylosing spondylitis synovial fluid. Made up of eight highly homologous variants, a TCR beta motif appeared characteristic of ankylosing spondylitis blood. CD8+ disease-linked clones were present at relatively low frequencies in blood.

Preparation of TCR beta libraries was done by quantitative 5'-RACE with molecular barcodes. MiXCR, run by TCRdb on the 5' RACE reads, gives a single entry per CDR3 protein. The table includes under 200,000 distinct CDR3 sequences, 9.8% detected once. This CDR3 is 11 amino acids long. V was pared by 4 bases and J by 5 bases, with 5 bases between. What was sequenced was blood, either unsorted or a sorted T cell fraction (not recorded which). This TCR came from a female donor with ankylosing spondylitis or in good health (not recorded which). This sequence joins TRBV12-3 or TRBV12-4 and TRBJ2-5; D is unresolved. CDR3 sequence: CASSSHETQYF. In DNA form, the CDR3 reads TGTGCCAGCAGTTCCCACGAGACCCAGTACTTC.